This TCR beta chain was found in a study of siplizumab effects on memory and regulatory T cells. Points from the study as a whole: No naive or memory phenotype could be assigned to roughly 75-95% of proliferating clones. Unstimulated subsets accounted for the mapping of only a minor share of the clones that were alloreactive. Fewer alloreactive sequences mapped to unstimulated CD4+ memory cells under siplizumab.

V was cut by 1 base and J by 7 bases, with 11 bases left in between. The CDR3 length is 14 residues. Looked up from germline, CDR1 is SGHVS and CDR2 is FQNEAQ. Per sample, roughly 94,000 TCR templates underwent assay. Method: immunoSEQ multiplex PCR; TCRdb's copy keeps in-frame clones and lacks some. The sample yields tens of thousands of clones, more than 80% seen once. Details on this clone: Its antigen is still unknown.

The chain is built from TRBV7-8 and TRBJ2-4; no clear D gene. The specimen sequenced was CD8+ T cells sorted from blood. The sequence was obtained from a human donor in good health. CDR3 sequence (DNA): TGTGCCAGCAGCTTAGGGGATACTTTGAACATTCAGTACTTC. Translated, it gives CASSLGDTLNIQYF.